This entry lists 31 T cell receptor beta chains sequenced from one sample in a study of T cells in localized non-small cell lung cancer. Using immunoSEQ multiplex PCR, the repertoire was profiled, and TCRdb retains in-frame clones only, with some absent. This sample has 45,000 to 55,000 clones, with around 77% found just once. The source was peripheral blood, collected before any cancer treatment. The receptors shown here come from a man aged 40-75 years with stage I squamous cell lung carcinoma.

The sample holds many counts of this clone. The chain recombines TRBV11-2 with TRBJ2-7; D gene unclear. V dropped 5 bases and J dropped 0 bases, with 2 bases sitting between them. CDR1 and CDR2 (germline): SGHAT, FQNNGV. The CDR3 is 11 amino acids. The CDR3 DNA reads as TGTGCCAGCAGCGACTCCTACGAGCAGTACTTC. Its translation is CASSDSYEQYF.

This clone has a handful of counts. This sequence joins TRBV29-1 and TRBJ1-5; D unresolved. The CDR3 sequence is 12 residues long. V was shortened by 4 bases and J by 7 bases, with 11 bases between the two germline ends. CDR1 and CDR2 from the germline V gene are SQVTM and ANQGSEA. The CDR3 nucleotides are TGCAGCGTTGGATCTGGGGAGCAGCCCCAGCATTTT. It encodes CSVGSGEQPQHF. Filled out from reference TRBV29-1 and TRBJ1-5, the complete variable domain reads SAVISQKPSRDICQRGTSLTIQCQVDSQVTMMFWYRQQPGQSLTLIATANQGSEATYESGFVIDKFPISRPNLTFSTLTVSNMSPEDSSIYLCSVGSGEQPQHFGDGTRLSIL.

The chain is built from TRBV13 and TRBJ2-7; TRBD2 aligns across 9 bases. The CDR3 is made up of 14 amino acids. Germline V gene data show CDR1 as PRHDT and CDR2 as FYEKMQ (reference sequence). Trimming cost V 2 bases and J 4 bases; bases outside gene matches: 3. The CDR3 DNA follows: TGTGCCAGCAGCTTAAAGCGGGGGGTTTACGAGCAGTACTTC. Translation: CASSLKRGVYEQYF.

The rearrangement joins TRBV10-3 to TRBJ2-2; D may be TRBD1 or TRBD2 (5 bases each). The CDR3 is made up of 12 amino acids. Germline assignment: CDR1 ENHRY and CDR2 SYGVKD. V lost 8 bases and J 2 bases, leaving 6 bases between the germline ends. CDR3 loop: CAIGDNTGELFF. CDR3 DNA sequence: TGTGCCATCGGGGACAACACCGGGGAGCTGTTTTTT.

The rearrangement joins TRBV7-2 to TRBJ1-2; perhaps TRBD1 as D (5 bases). The V gene's germline CDR1 is SGHTA and CDR2 FQGNSA. CDR3 length: 16 residues. The ends were cut back, 7 bases at V and 8 bases at J, with 26 bases in the middle. The DNA for the CDR3 is TGTGCCAGCACCCCGAATTGGTTAGGGGTCGGAGAAGGCTACACCTTC. It translates to CASTPNWLGVGEGYTF.

The chain joins TRBV6-5 to TRBJ1-1; 7 bases align to TRBD1. V trimming: 3 bases; J trimming: 8 bases; junction bases outside the gene matches: 9. This CDR3 contains 14 residues. CDR1 and CDR2 (germline): MNHEY, SVGAGI. This CDR3 is CASSYVARGGEAFF. The CDR3 region has the DNA TGTGCCAGCAGTTATGTCGCCAGAGGGGGCGAAGCTTTCTTT.

V usage is TRBV15 and J usage is TRBJ2-5; the match to TRBD1 covers 8 bases. V lost 0 bases to trimming and J lost 4 bases; unmatched junction nucleotides: 7. The CDR3 is made up of 16 amino acids. The germline V gene encodes CDR1 LNHNV and CDR2 YYDKDF (reference sequence). The CDR3, as DNA: TGTGCCACCAGCAGAGACTTCAGGGGGCGCGGAGAGACCCAGTACTTC. Amino acids: CATSRDFRGRGETQYF. Full variable domain (outside the CDR3, taken from reference TRBV15 and TRBJ2-5): DAMVIQNPRYQVTQFGKPVTLSCSQTLNHNVMYWYQQKSSQAPKLLFHYYDKDFNNEADTPDNFQSRRPNTSFCFLDIRSPGLGDTAMYLCATSRDFRGRGETQYFGPGTRLLVL.

The chain couples TRBV5-1 to TRBJ1-3; D not resolved. The CDR3 sequence is 15 residues long. The germline gives CDR1 SGHRS, CDR2 YFSETQ. The V end lost 1 base, the J end lost 0 bases, and 8 bases lay between the germline ends. CDR3 in amino acids: CASSLSGYSGNTIYF. The CDR3 bases are TGCGCCAGCAGCTTGTCTGGCTACTCTGGAAACACCATATATTTT.

The chain has TRBV6-1 and TRBJ1-1, with D unresolved. This CDR3 spans 13 amino acids. The germline V gene encodes CDR1 MNHNS and CDR2 SASEGT. Trimming removed 6 bases at V and 1 base at J, with 9 bases between. The CDR3 nucleotides are TGTGCCAGCAGGCGGCGAGCGAACACTGAAGCTTTCTTT. Translation gives CASRRRANTEAFF.

This clone was observed a few times. V gene TRBV7-2 combines with J gene TRBJ2-1; D unresolved. The germline CDR1 and CDR2 sequences are SGHTA and FQGNSA. The CDR3 length is 11 residues. Trimming shortened V by 4 bases and J by 3 bases, and 1 base separated the two germline ends. The CDR3 protein is CASSYYNEQFF. CDR3 coding DNA: TGTGCCAGCAGCTACTACAATGAGCAGTTCTTC.

The rearrangement joins TRBV10-3 to TRBJ1-1; 7 bases agree with TRBD1. The CDR3 is 12 residues long. V shed 7 bases and J 7 bases; nucleotides not matched to a gene: 6. Germline assignment: CDR1 ENHRY and CDR2 SYGVKD. The CDR3 region is CAITRGQGEAFF. CDR3 DNA: TGTGCCATCACGAGGGGGCAGGGTGAAGCTTTCTTT.

CDR3 DNA sequence: TGTGCCAGCAGTTACCGGGACCCGGGAATCACTGAAGCTTTCTTT. This translates into CASSYRDPGITEAFF. The chain is built from TRBV6-5 and TRBJ1-1; perhaps TRBD1 as D (5 bases). Germline-derived CDR1 and CDR2 are MNHEY and SVGAGI. The CDR3 runs to 15 residues. Trimming cost V 2 bases and J 4 bases, with 14 bases left between them.

Only a few counts were recorded for this clone. V usage is TRBV9 and J usage is TRBJ2-4; 7 nucleotides match TRBD2. The length of the CDR3 is 14 residues. The J segment lost 5 bases and the V segment lost 5 bases, leaving 7 bases of the junction unmatched. Germline V gives CDR1 SGDLS, CDR2 YYNGEE. The CDR3 DNA sequence: TGTGCCAGCAGTGGCGGGCTAGCGGAAAACATTCAGTACTTC. Encoded protein: CASSGGLAENIQYF.

The genes are TRBV28 and TRBJ1-5; D not resolved. Trimming took 6 bases from V and 2 from J, leaving 8 bases between them. The CDR3 has 13 residues. CDR1 is MDHEN and CDR2 is SYDVKM in the germline V gene. CDR3 amino acids: CASRSQGNQPQHF. CDR3 DNA: TGTGCCAGCAGGAGCCAGGGCAATCAGCCCCAGCATTTT. Together with reference TRBV28 and TRBJ1-5, the CDR3 gives the full variable domain: DVKVTQSSRYLVKRTGEKVFLECVQDMDHENMFWYRQDPGLGLRLIYFSYDVKMKEKGDIPEGYSVSREKKERFSLILESASTNQTSMYLCASRSQGNQPQHFGDGTRLSIL.

This chain connects TRBV6-5 to TRBJ2-5, with D maybe TRBD2 (6 bases). Germline-derived CDR1 and CDR2 are MNHEY and SVGAGI. The germline V and J ends were trimmed by 6 bases and 7 bases, with 21 bases remaining between them. The CDR3 loop spans 15 amino acids. CDR3 sequence reads: CASSPGVAALPTQYF. The CDR3 coding sequence is TGTGCCAGCAGCCCCGGGGTAGCGGCGCTTCCGACCCAGTACTTC.

V gene TRBV14 combines with J gene TRBJ1-4, with D perhaps TRBD1 (6 bases). CDR1 is SGHDN and CDR2 is FVKESK in the germline V gene. CDR3 length equals 16 residues. The V end lost 4 bases, the J end lost 3 bases, and 15 bases lay between the germline ends. The CDR3 DNA is TGTGCCAGCAGCCCGCTCAGGGGACTGTCTAATGAAAAACTGTTTTTT. Protein product: CASSPLRGLSNEKLFF.

This clone rates as medium-sized. The V and J genes are TRBV19 and TRBJ1-2; D is unresolved. Germline CDR1 reads LNHDA; CDR2 reads SQIVND (reference sequence). This CDR3 is built from 10 residues. V lost 6 bases, J lost 4 bases, and 3 bases lay in between. As DNA, the CDR3 is TGTGCCAGTAGGCTCTATGGCTACACCTTC. Protein product: CASRLYGYTF.

This chain links TRBV5-4 with TRBJ2-7, with no clear D. The CDR3 totals 15 residues. Germline V gives CDR1 SGHNT, CDR2 YYREEE (reference sequence). Deletions cut 4 bases from V and 0 bases from J, with 14 bases between. CDR3 sequence reads: CASSPPTASSYEQYF. The DNA of the CDR3 is TGTGCCAGCAGCCCCCCCACAGCCAGCTCCTACGAGCAGTACTTC. Full variable domain (remainder filled in from reference TRBV5-4 and TRBJ2-7): ETGVTQSPTHLIKTRGQQVTLRCSSQSGHNTVSWYQQALGQGPQFIFQYYREEENGRGNFPPRFSGLQFPNYSSELNVNALELDDSALYLCASSPPTASSYEQYFGPGTRLTVT.

The J gene is TRBJ2-1, the V gene TRBV27; 8 bases agree with TRBD2. This CDR3 contains 15 residues. In germline, CDR1 is MNHEY, CDR2 SMNVEV (reference sequence). The V segment lost 6 bases and the J segment 0 bases; nucleotides outside the gene matches: 4. The CDR3 sequence: CASRGLVSSYNEQFF. The CDR3 DNA follows: TGTGCCAGCAGGGGACTAGTCAGCTCCTACAATGAGCAGTTCTTC.

The chain's CDR3 is CASSLGLYNSPLHF. CDR3 in DNA: TGTGCCAGCAGCCTAGGACTCTATAATTCACCCCTCCACTTT. V gene TRBV14 combines with J gene TRBJ1-6; no clear D gene. V gave up 4 bases and J gave up 3 bases, with 7 bases separating them. The germline V gene encodes CDR1 SGHDN and CDR2 FVKESK. The CDR3 consists of 14 residues.

The V and J genes are TRBV18 and TRBJ1-5; 9 bases agree with TRBD1. The CDR3 sequence is 13 residues long. V was clipped by 3 bases and J by 8 bases; unmatched bases: 2. Germline CDR1 KGHSH, CDR2 LQKENI. In nucleotides, the CDR3 is TGTGCCAGCTCACCCCGACAGGGGGAGCCCCAGCATTTT. This encodes CASSPRQGEPQHF.

The chain employs TRBV5-6 and TRBJ2-7, with D perhaps assigned TRBD1 or TRBD2 (5 bases each). V lost 5 bases, J lost 6 bases, and 6 bases lay in between. This CDR3 region has 10 residues. Germline-derived CDR1 and CDR2 are SGHDT and YYEEEE. The CDR3: CASRGTEQYF. The CDR3 DNA follows: TGTGCCAGCAGGGGGACCGAGCAGTACTTC.

CDR3 nucleotides: TGTGCCAGCAGTGGCGGGACGGGATTCTATGGCTACACCTTC. This codes for CASSGGTGFYGYTF. This chain joins TRBV2 and TRBJ1-2, with a possible D match to TRBD1 (5 bases). This CDR3 spans 14 amino acids. Germline CDR1 SNHLY, CDR2 FYNNEI. The V and J ends lost 4 bases and 4 bases respectively, with 13 bases between them.

The V gene is TRBV6-5, the J gene TRBJ1-2; D might be TRBD1 (6 bases). The CDR3 consists of 13 residues. Germline loops: CDR1 MNHEY, CDR2 SVGAGI. The V and J ends lost 6 bases and 2 bases respectively, with 10 bases between them. CDR3 region: CASSPGGNYGYTF. The CDR3 DNA reads as TGTGCCAGCAGCCCCGGGGGCAACTATGGCTACACCTTC.

The chain carries TRBV11-2 and TRBJ2-3, with 7 bases that match TRBD1. Germline CDR1 reads SGHAT; CDR2 reads FQNNGV. This CDR3 has 14 residues. V lost 5 bases to trimming and J lost 0 bases; unmatched junction nucleotides: 2. CDR3 region: CASSDRASTDTQYF. The CDR3 DNA follows: TGTGCCAGCAGCGACAGGGCTAGCACAGATACGCAGTATTTT.

This chain joins TRBV5-1 and TRBJ2-1; TRBD1 aligns across 7 bases. The CDR3 loop spans 16 amino acids. Looked up from germline, CDR1 is SGHRS and CDR2 is YFSETQ. V trimming: 1 base; J trimming: 3 bases; junction bases outside the gene matches: 7. The chain's CDR3 is CASSLLGQEIYNEQFF. Written as DNA, the CDR3 is TGCGCCAGCAGCTTGTTAGGACAGGAGATCTACAATGAGCAGTTCTTC.

The genes are TRBV11-2 and TRBJ1-2; TRBD1 agrees at 7 bases. V shed 4 bases, J shed 4 bases, and the junction held 6 bases outside the gene matches. The germline V gene has CDR1 SGHAT and CDR2 FQNNGV. This CDR3 contains 14 residues. The CDR3 DNA sequence: TGTGCCAGCAGCTCAGTCTCAGGGGGCTATGGCTACACCTTC. Residues: CASSSVSGGYGYTF.

This clone has a handful of counts. CDR3 DNA: TGTGCCAGCAGCTCGGATCAGGCGCCCCTCCACTTT. Protein sequence: CASSSDQAPLHF. The V gene is TRBV7-9, the J gene TRBJ1-6; no clear D. Germline V lookup: CDR1 SEHNR, CDR2 FQNEAQ (reference sequence). The ends were cut back, 4 bases at V and 13 bases at J, with 11 bases in the middle. This CDR3 spans 12 amino acids.

The chain employs TRBV27 and TRBJ1-2; no definite D call. CDR3 length: 13 residues. Germline assignment: CDR1 MNHEY and CDR2 SMNVEV (reference sequence). Trimming cost V 3 bases and J 4 bases, with 9 bases left between them. The DNA for the CDR3 is TGTGCCAGCAGTTTGGACGGGCCCTATGGCTACACCTTC. Translated, it gives CASSLDGPYGYTF.

This chain joins TRBV6-6 and TRBJ1-6, with unresolved D. Germline CDR1 is MNHNY and CDR2 is SVGAGI (reference sequence). CDR3 length: 12 residues. V was cut by 0 bases and J by 6 bases, with 0 bases left in between. The CDR3 spells CASSYSNSPLHF. In DNA, the CDR3 is TGTGCCAGCAGTTACTCTAATTCACCCCTCCACTTT.

The genes are TRBV10-3 and TRBJ2-3; the match to TRBD2 covers 15 bases. The CDR3 consists of 18 residues. CDR1 is ENHRY, CDR2 SYGVKD, per germline. V lost 0 bases, J lost 2 bases, and 3 bases stayed unmatched. The CDR3 bases are TGTGCCATCAGTGAGTCTGGGACTAGCGGGGGGCACACAGATACGCAGTATTTT. Protein: CAISESGTSGGHTDTQYF.